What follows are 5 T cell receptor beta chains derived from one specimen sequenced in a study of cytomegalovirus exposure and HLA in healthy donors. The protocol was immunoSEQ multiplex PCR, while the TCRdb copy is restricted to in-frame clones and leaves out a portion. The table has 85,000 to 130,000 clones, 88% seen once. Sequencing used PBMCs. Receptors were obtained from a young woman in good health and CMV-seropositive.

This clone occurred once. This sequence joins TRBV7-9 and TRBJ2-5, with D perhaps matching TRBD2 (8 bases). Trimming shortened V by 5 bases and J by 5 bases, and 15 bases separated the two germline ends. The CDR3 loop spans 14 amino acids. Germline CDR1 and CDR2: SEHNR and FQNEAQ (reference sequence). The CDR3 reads CASSPGGGWETQYF. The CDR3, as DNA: TGTGCCAGCAGCCCGGGAGGGGGCTGGGAGACCCAGTACTTC.

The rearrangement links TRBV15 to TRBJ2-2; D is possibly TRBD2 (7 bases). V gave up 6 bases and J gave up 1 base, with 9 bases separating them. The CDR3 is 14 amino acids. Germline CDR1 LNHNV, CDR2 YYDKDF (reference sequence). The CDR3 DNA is TGTGCCACCAGGAGGGGGGGGAACACCGGGGAGCTGTTTTTT. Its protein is CATRRGGNTGELFF.

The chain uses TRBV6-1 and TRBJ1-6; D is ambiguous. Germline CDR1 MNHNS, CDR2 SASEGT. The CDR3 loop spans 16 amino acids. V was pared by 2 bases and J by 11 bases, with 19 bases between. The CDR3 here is CASSEPTGGLQPPLHF. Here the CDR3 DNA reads TGTGCCAGCAGTGAACCCACCGGAGGACTTCAGCCACCCCTCCACTTT.

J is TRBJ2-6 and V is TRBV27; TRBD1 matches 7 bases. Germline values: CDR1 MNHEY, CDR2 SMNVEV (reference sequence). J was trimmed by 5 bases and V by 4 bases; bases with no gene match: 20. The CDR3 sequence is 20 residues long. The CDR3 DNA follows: TGTGCCAGCAGTTCCTTGACCGGGCCCAGGGGGTGGGAGCGGGCCAACGTCCTGACTTTC. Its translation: CASSSLTGPRGWERANVLTF.

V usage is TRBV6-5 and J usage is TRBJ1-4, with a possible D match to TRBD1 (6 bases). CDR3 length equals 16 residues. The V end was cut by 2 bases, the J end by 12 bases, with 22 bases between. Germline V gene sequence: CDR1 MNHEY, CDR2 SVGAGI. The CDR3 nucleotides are TGTGCCAGCAGTTACGTTTCCGGGACACCTTCTGAGGAACTGTTTTTT. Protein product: CASSYVSGTPSEELFF.